The present T cell receptor (beta chain) was sequenced within a study of blood T cell repertoires in COVID-19 (TCRdb year 2020). With regard to the full study: The collaborator samples originated in the United States, Italy and Spain and spanned the acute and convalescent phases of COVID-19. Where HLA class I and class II types were available, the types were taken from metadata supplied by the sample provider, not from assay-based typing. The prospective study material was composed of cDNA or gDNA derived from T cells, B-cell-depleted T cells, or PBMCs. Samples came from the ongoing ImmuneRACE study (first 160 participants) plus 1,254 subjects from 6 global collaborators. Deeply sampled blood TCRbeta repertoires from subjects exposed to, actively infected with, or recovered from COVID-19 were included in the dataset. The repertoires were released in a freely available public database meant as a resource for research on the immune response to SARS-CoV-2. Nearly every sample came with metadata listing a de-identified subject ID, COVID-19 status, age in years and sex. General conclusions and limits of the study: How much clinical and demographic metadata was included differed by source and by participant, and the metadata was provided uncurated.

One collaborating source in Seattle enrolled patients during active infection and followed them longitudinally through the course of disease. Collaborating institutions collected whole blood in K2EDTA tubes following their own protocols. For TCRbeta analysis, collaborators shipped samples in one of three forms: frozen whole blood, isolated PBMCs, or DNA extracted from either of those sample types. Points on this clone: Its antigen specificity is not known. No much larger clone is present one base from it, and per-base qualities are unavailable.

TCRbeta CDR3 regions were amplified from genomic DNA by means of the immunoSEQ Assay, a bias-controlled multiplex PCR. In the authors' own workflow: The number of nucleated cells in each sample was estimated from the amplification of reference gene primers within the assay. Sequence reads were collapsed and filtered to measure the absolute abundance of every unique TCRbeta CDR3 rearrangement. Productive Simpson clonality was computed per sample as the square root of Simpson's diversity index over productive rearrangements. TCRdb took over this immuneACCESS table, retaining in-frame rearrangements with V and J assigned. Such tables are incomplete; in checked studies, under half of the missing clones stem from an unresolved V gene, and the remainder is unexplained. V and J calls and clone size are as listed in that table; D and trimming were resolved from the DNA. The sample table records 250,000 to 300,000 clones; about 90% of these occur just once. The ten largest clones represent around 10% of the sample.

The source material was peripheral blood. This clonotype originated in a woman in her 30s with COVID-19, enrolled during active disease.

The CDR3 region: CASSLMQGLLDGYTF. In nucleotides, the sequence is TGTGCCAGCAGCTTGATGCAGGGGCTTTTGGATGGCTACACCTTC. The chain couples TRBV5-6 to TRBJ1-2; the D region possibly corresponds to TRBD1 (6 bases align). Trimming takes 1 base from V and 6 bases from J, and the germline ends sit 16 bases apart. CDR1 and CDR2 are read off the germline V gene as SGHDT and YYEEEE. Its CDR3 holds 15 amino acids, cysteine through phenylalanine. Here the CDR3 DNA is all that survives: 45 bases in frame from base 1.